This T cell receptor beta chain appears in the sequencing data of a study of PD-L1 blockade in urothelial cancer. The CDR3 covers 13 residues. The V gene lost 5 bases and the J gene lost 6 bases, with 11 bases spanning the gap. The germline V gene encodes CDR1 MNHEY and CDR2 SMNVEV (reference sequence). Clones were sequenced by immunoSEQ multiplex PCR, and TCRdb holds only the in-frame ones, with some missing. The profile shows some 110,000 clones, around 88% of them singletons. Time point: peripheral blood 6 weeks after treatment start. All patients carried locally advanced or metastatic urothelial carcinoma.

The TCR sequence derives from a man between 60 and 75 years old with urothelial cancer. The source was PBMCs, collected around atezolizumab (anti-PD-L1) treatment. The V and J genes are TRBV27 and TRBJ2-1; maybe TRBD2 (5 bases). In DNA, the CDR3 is TGTGCCAGCAGTCTAGCATGGGTCAATGAGCAGTTCTTC. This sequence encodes CASSLAWVNEQFF.